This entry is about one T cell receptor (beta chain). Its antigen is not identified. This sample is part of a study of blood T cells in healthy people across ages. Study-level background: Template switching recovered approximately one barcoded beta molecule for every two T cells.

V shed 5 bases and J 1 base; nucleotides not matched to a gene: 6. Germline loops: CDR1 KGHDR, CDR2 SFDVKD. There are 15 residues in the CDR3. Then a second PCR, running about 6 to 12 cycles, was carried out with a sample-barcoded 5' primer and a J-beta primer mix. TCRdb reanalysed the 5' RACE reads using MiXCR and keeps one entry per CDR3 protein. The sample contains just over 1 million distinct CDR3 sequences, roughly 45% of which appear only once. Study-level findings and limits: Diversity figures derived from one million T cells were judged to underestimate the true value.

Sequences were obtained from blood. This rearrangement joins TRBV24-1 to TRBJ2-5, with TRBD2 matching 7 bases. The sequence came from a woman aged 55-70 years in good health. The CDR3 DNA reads TGTGCCACCAGTGTGGGAGGGAAGGCCCAAGAGACCCAGTACTTC. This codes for CATSVGGKAQETQYF.